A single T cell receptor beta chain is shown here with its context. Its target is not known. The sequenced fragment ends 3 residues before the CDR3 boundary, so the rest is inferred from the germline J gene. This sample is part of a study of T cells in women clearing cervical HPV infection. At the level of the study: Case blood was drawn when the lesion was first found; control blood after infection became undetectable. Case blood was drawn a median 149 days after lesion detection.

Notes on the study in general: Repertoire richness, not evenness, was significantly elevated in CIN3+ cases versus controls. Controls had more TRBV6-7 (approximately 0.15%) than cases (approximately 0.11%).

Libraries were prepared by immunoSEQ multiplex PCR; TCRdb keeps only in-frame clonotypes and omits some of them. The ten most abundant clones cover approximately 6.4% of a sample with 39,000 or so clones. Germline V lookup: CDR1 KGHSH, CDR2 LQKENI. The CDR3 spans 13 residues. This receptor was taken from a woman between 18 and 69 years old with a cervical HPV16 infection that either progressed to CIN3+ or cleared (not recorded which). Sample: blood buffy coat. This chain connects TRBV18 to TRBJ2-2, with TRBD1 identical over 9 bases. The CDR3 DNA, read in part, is TGTGCCAGCCAGGGACAGGGTGATGAAAAG. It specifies CASQGQGDEK. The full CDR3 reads CASQGQGDEKLFF.